The 20 T cell receptor beta chains listed next were all sequenced from one sample in a study of blood T cell repertoires in COVID-19. Generated by immunoSEQ multiplex PCR, the TCRdb table keeps only in-frame clones and is missing some. Of 200,000 or so clones in the sample, almost 80% were seen once. Material for sequencing was peripheral blood. Receptors originate from a man in his 60s with active or convalescent COVID-19.

J is TRBJ2-2 and V is TRBV7-2; D is perhaps TRBD2 (6 bases). Germline CDR1 reads SGHTA; CDR2 reads FQGNSA. The V end lost 5 bases, the J end lost 3 bases, and 13 bases lay between the germline ends. CDR3 length: 15 amino acids. The CDR3 sequence: CASSLIGGDTGELFF. DNA for the CDR3: TGTGCCAGCAGCCTTATAGGCGGGGACACCGGGGAGCTGTTTTTT.

The chain uses TRBV28 and TRBJ1-3; D uncertain. Germline CDR1 reads MDHEN; CDR2 reads SYDVKM. V was cut by 8 bases and J by 0 bases, with 8 bases left in between. The CDR3 has 13 amino acids. The CDR3 coding sequence is TGTGCCAGCGTTTCGAGCTCTGGAAACACCATATATTTT. Translating it yields CASVSSSGNTIYF.

The chain recombines TRBV19 with TRBJ1-1; the D gene is possibly TRBD1 (5 bases). The germline V gene has CDR1 LNHDA and CDR2 SQIVND (reference sequence). Trimming stripped 4 bases from V and 1 base from J, with 16 bases between. The CDR3 totals 16 residues. The CDR3 sequence is CASSRSGRRGNTEAFF. The CDR3 DNA reads TGTGCCAGTAGTAGATCCGGCAGGAGGGGGAACACTGAAGCTTTCTTT.

V gene TRBV19 combines with J gene TRBJ2-7; 13 nucleotides align to TRBD2. The germline CDR1 and CDR2 sequences are LNHDA and SQIVND (reference sequence). V lost 4 bases, J lost 5 bases, and 8 bases stayed unmatched. The CDR3 is 16 amino acids. The CDR3 spells CASSSHGTSGTNEQYF. The CDR3 DNA follows: TGTGCCAGTAGTAGCCACGGGACTAGCGGGACCAACGAGCAGTACTTC.

The chain links TRBV5-6 to TRBJ2-3; 7 bases agree with TRBD2. The trim removed 0 bases at V and 2 bases at J, leaving 3 bases unmatched. The CDR3 contains 15 residues. From germline, CDR1 is SGHDT and CDR2 YYEEEE. This CDR3 reads CASSLAAGYTDTQYF. The CDR3 nucleotides are TGTGCCAGCAGCTTGGCAGCGGGGTACACAGATACGCAGTATTTT.

This sequence joins TRBV11-2 and TRBJ1-2; 7 bases align to TRBD1. V shed 1 base, J shed 6 bases, and the junction held 2 bases outside the gene matches. Germline V gives CDR1 SGHAT, CDR2 FQNNGV. There are 13 residues in the CDR3. This CDR3 is CASSLADRDGYTF. The CDR3 nucleotides are TGTGCCAGCAGCTTAGCTGACAGGGATGGCTACACCTTC.

The chain has TRBV11-3 and TRBJ2-6; tentatively, D is TRBD1 (6 bases). V was trimmed by 6 bases and J by 4 bases, leaving 13 bases between them. CDR1 is SGHNT and CDR2 is YENEEA in the germline V gene. CDR3 length: 15 amino acids. The CDR3 region has the DNA TGTGCCAGCAGACAGGACAGTTCCGGGGCCAACGTCCTGACTTTC. Translation: CASRQDSSGANVLTF.

J is TRBJ1-4 and V is TRBV2, with a tentative D call TRBD1 (6 bases). V shed 6 bases and J shed 1 base, with 9 bases lying between them. The CDR3 runs to 14 residues. Per the germline V gene, CDR1 is SNHLY and CDR2 is FYNNEI. As DNA, the CDR3 is TGTGCCAGCAGAATACAGGGAACTAATGAAAAACTGTTTTTT. This encodes CASRIQGTNEKLFF.

This clone was detected only a few times. The chain employs TRBV10-3 and TRBJ1-5; maybe TRBD1 (6 bases). Germline CDR1 is ENHRY and CDR2 is SYGVKD. Trimming cost V 10 bases and J 7 bases, with 20 bases left between them. The CDR3 covers 14 residues. The CDR3 sequence is CATWEQGKGQPQHF. The CDR3 nucleotides are TGTGCCACTTGGGAGCAGGGGAAGGGACAGCCCCAGCATTTT.

The chain uses TRBV29-1 and TRBJ1-5; perhaps TRBD1 as D (5 bases). V was trimmed by 5 bases and J by 4 bases, leaving 12 bases between them. Germline V gene sequence: CDR1 SQVTM, CDR2 ANQGSEA. The CDR3 is 13 amino acids. CDR3: CSVLLGGNQPQHF. Written as DNA, the CDR3 is TGCAGCGTTCTCTTGGGGGGGAATCAGCCCCAGCATTTT.

The chain links TRBV5-1 to TRBJ2-7, with D perhaps matching TRBD1 (6 bases). From germline, CDR1 is SGHRS and CDR2 YFSETQ. The CDR3 has 12 residues. Trimming took off 4 bases at V and 6 bases at J, with 11 bases between the two ends. CDR3 in DNA: TGCGCCAGCAGCCCAAGAGGGGGCGAGCAGTACTTC. Its translation is CASSPRGGEQYF.

This clone was seen a handful of times. V is TRBV5-4 and J is TRBJ2-2; 9 nucleotides align to TRBD2. Germline V gives CDR1 SGHNT, CDR2 YYREEE (reference sequence). The junction had 7 bases not matched to a gene; V was cut back by 4 bases and J by 6 bases. The CDR3 spans 15 residues. CDR3 amino acids: CASSRPAGGPGELFF. The CDR3 DNA is TGTGCCAGCAGCCGCCCAGCGGGAGGTCCCGGGGAGCTGTTTTTT.

CDR3 residues: CASSSTANSNQPQHF. The CDR3 nucleotides read TGTGCCAGCAGCTCGACAGCTAATAGCAATCAGCCCCAGCATTTT. This chain connects TRBV7-2 to TRBJ1-5; weak D call: TRBD1 (5 bases). Germline lookup yields CDR1 SGHTA and CDR2 FQGNSA. The CDR3 covers 15 residues. Between the trimmed V and J ends, which lost 4 bases and 0 bases, there was a span of 10 bases.

The chain has TRBV3-1 (or the pseudogene TRBV3-2) and TRBJ2-7; weak D call: TRBD1 (6 bases). Germline V gives CDR1 LGHDT, CDR2 YNNKEL (reference sequence). CDR3 size: 13 residues. V was clipped by 3 bases and J by 4 bases, with 10 bases between them. The CDR3 nucleotides are TGTGCCAGCAGCCAGTTCAGGGGTTACGAGCAGTACTTC. The encoded protein is CASSQFRGYEQYF.

This clone was counted a single time. The chain links TRBV29-1 to TRBJ2-7, with 7 bases that match TRBD1. The germline V gene has CDR1 SQVTM and CDR2 ANQGSEA. The CDR3 has 12 residues. V lost 8 bases to trimming and J lost 3 bases; unmatched junction nucleotides: 7. Here the CDR3 reads CSFAGTDYEQYF. CDR3 DNA: TGCAGCTTCGCTGGGACAGACTACGAGCAGTACTTC.

This sequence joins TRBV28 and TRBJ2-7; 7 positions agree with TRBD2. With 6 bases clipped from V and 7 bases from J, the junction kept 12 bases outside the gene matches. CDR1 and CDR2 from the germline V gene are MDHEN and SYDVKM. CDR3 size: 14 residues. The DNA of the CDR3 is TGTGCCAGCAGCTCCGGGACCTTCGGGGGGGAGCAGTACTTC. Amino acids: CASSSGTFGGEQYF.

The chain combines TRBV18 with TRBJ1-2; no clear D. V lost 3 bases, J lost 0 bases, and 11 bases lay in between. The CDR3 is 15 residues long. CDR1 and CDR2 (germline): KGHSH, LQKENI. The CDR3 region has the DNA TGTGCCAGCTCACCGTCACAACAGCCTAACTATGGCTACACCTTC. It yields the protein CASSPSQQPNYGYTF.

The chain links TRBV25-1 to TRBJ2-6; TRBD1 matches 9 bases. This CDR3 is 18 amino acids long. Germline values: CDR1 MGHDK, CDR2 SYGVNS. Germline trimming cut 4 bases from V and 0 bases from J; bases unmatched to any gene: 7. The CDR3 bases are TGTGCCAGCAGTGCCCGGACAGGGGTAAACTCTGGGGCCAACGTCCTGACTTTC. Residues: CASSARTGVNSGANVLTF.

V usage is TRBV14 and J usage is TRBJ2-7, with TRBD2 identical over 7 bases. CDR3 length: 13 amino acids. Germline loops: CDR1 SGHDN, CDR2 FVKESK. V lost 1 base to trimming and J lost 7 bases; unmatched junction nucleotides: 4. DNA of the CDR3: TGTGCCAGCAGCCAAGTAAGGGGAGGGGAGCAGTACTTC. This codes for CASSQVRGGEQYF.

The chain recombines TRBV6-6 with TRBJ1-1; 8 bases are shared with TRBD1. The CDR3 covers 13 residues. CDR1 and CDR2 (germline): MNHNY, SVGAGI (reference sequence). J lost 5 bases, V lost 7 bases, and 6 bases had no gene match. The DNA for the CDR3 is TGTGCCAGCAAGGACAGGGAAGATACTGAAGCTTTCTTT. Translated: CASKDREDTEAFF.